These T cell receptor beta chains were read from a single sample in a study of blood T cell repertoires in COVID-19. Generated by immunoSEQ multiplex PCR, the TCRdb table keeps only in-frame clones and is missing some. The table includes around 100,000 clones, more than 80% detected once. Sequencing was carried out using peripheral blood. Receptors were obtained from a human donor in a cohort sampled during active COVID-19. The CDR3 runs from the conserved cysteine through the conserved F or W. Each record gives: D gene, V gene, J gene, clone size, CDR3 DNA, CDR3 protein. D genes are given only for firm matches. Clone size appears in some rows only: once, few, many, or a class for an expanded clone.

D gene: NA; V gene: TRBV6-5; J gene: TRBJ1-5; clone size: NA; CDR3 DNA: TGTGCCAGCAGCCCCTCCAGGGGCAATCAGCCCCAGCATTTT; CDR3 protein: CASSPSRGNQPQHF
D gene: NA; V gene: TRBV27; J gene: TRBJ1-1; clone size: NA; CDR3 DNA: TGTGCCAGCAGGGTCCAGGGTGGGATTGAAGCTTTCTTT; CDR3 protein: CASRVQGGIEAFF
D gene: NA; V gene: TRBV6-5; J gene: TRBJ2-7; clone size: NA; CDR3 DNA: TGTGCCAGCAGTTACTCGGTCCAGCGGAACTACGAGCAGTACTTC; CDR3 protein: CASSYSVQRNYEQYF
D gene: NA; V gene: TRBV3-1/TRBV3-2; J gene: TRBJ1-2; clone size: NA; CDR3 DNA: TGTGCCAGCACTTCGGGACACCGGCTTCCTTCTAACTATGGCTACACCTTC; CDR3 protein: CASTSGHRLPSNYGYTF
D gene: NA; V gene: TRBV12-5; J gene: TRBJ1-1; clone size: NA; CDR3 DNA: TGTGCTAGATGGGCCCCTTTCACTGAAGCTTTCTTT; CDR3 protein: CARWAPFTEAFF
D gene: TRBD1; V gene: TRBV5-1; J gene: TRBJ2-5; clone size: NA; CDR3 DNA: TGCGCCAGCAGCACCGGGACAGGGTGGAGGGAGACCCAGTACTTC; CDR3 protein: CASSTGTGWRETQYF
D gene: TRBD1; V gene: TRBV5-1; J gene: TRBJ1-1; clone size: NA; CDR3 DNA: TGCGCCAGCAGCACGGGAGGGACAGCGAACACTGAAGCTTTCTTT; CDR3 protein: CASSTGGTANTEAFF
D gene: TRBD1; V gene: TRBV4-2; J gene: TRBJ2-3; clone size: NA; CDR3 DNA: TGTGCCAGCAGCCAAGATAGCCAGGGGGTGACTACGCAGTATTTT; CDR3 protein: CASSQDSQGVTTQYF
D gene: TRBD1; V gene: TRBV5-1; J gene: TRBJ1-1; clone size: NA; CDR3 DNA: TGCGCCAGCAGCCCGCAGAATTCAGGGGGAACTGAAGCTTTCTTT; CDR3 protein: CASSPQNSGGTEAFF
D gene: TRBD1; V gene: TRBV27; J gene: TRBJ2-1; clone size: NA; CDR3 DNA: TGTGCCAGCAGCAAACCCCGACAGGGATACAATGAGCAGTTCTTC; CDR3 protein: CASSKPRQGYNEQFF
D gene: NA; V gene: TRBV10-1; J gene: TRBJ2-5; clone size: NA; CDR3 DNA: TGCGCCACCCAAGGACCCGGGATCCAAGAGACCCAGTACTTC; CDR3 protein: CATQGPGIQETQYF
D gene: NA; V gene: TRBV12-3/TRBV12-4; J gene: TRBJ1-1; clone size: NA; CDR3 DNA: TGTGCCAGCAGTTTTGAGGCAGGGTCTGAAGCTTTCTTT; CDR3 protein: CASSFEAGSEAFF
D gene: NA; V gene: TRBV28; J gene: TRBJ1-2; clone size: NA; CDR3 DNA: TGTGCCAGTTACAGCTATGGCTACACCTTC; CDR3 protein: CASYSYGYTF
D gene: TRBD1; V gene: TRBV30; J gene: TRBJ1-2; clone size: NA; CDR3 DNA: TGTGCCTGGACTAGACTTCGGACAGGGGGCATGTGGGGCTACACCTTC; CDR3 protein: CAWTRLRTGGMWGYTF
D gene: TRBD2; V gene: TRBV29-1; J gene: TRBJ2-1; clone size: once; CDR3 DNA: TGCAGCGTTGCTCCGCTAGCGGGATATGAGCAGTTCTTC; CDR3 protein: CSVAPLAGYEQFF
D gene: NA; V gene: TRBV28; J gene: TRBJ2-7; clone size: once; CDR3 DNA: TGTGCCAGCAGCCTCCCGCGGACTTTCTACGAGCAGTACTTC; CDR3 protein: CASSLPRTFYEQYF
D gene: NA; V gene: TRBV21-1; J gene: TRBJ1-5; clone size: NA; CDR3 DNA: TGTGCCAGCAGCAAAGCCATGGATCCAAGACAGGGGAGGAATCAGCCCCAGCATTTT; CDR3 protein: CASSKAMDPRQGRNQPQHF
D gene: TRBD1; V gene: TRBV5-1; J gene: TRBJ1-3; clone size: NA; CDR3 DNA: TGCGCCAGCAGCTCGTCCGGGACAGGGAACGGAAACACCATATATTTT; CDR3 protein: CASSSSGTGNGNTIYF
D gene: TRBD1; V gene: TRBV5-6; J gene: TRBJ1-2; clone size: NA; CDR3 DNA: TGTGCCAGCAGCGAAGCAGGGGGCTCTAACTATGGCTACACCTTC; CDR3 protein: CASSEAGGSNYGYTF
D gene: TRBD2; V gene: TRBV4-3; J gene: TRBJ2-5; clone size: NA; CDR3 DNA: TGCGCCAGCAGCCAAGTCTGGAGCGGGGGTACCCCTCGGACCCAGTACTTC; CDR3 protein: CASSQVWSGGTPRTQYF
D gene: NA; V gene: TRBV18; J gene: TRBJ1-5; clone size: NA; CDR3 DNA: TGTGCCAGCTCACCGGAGGGGGGGCAGCCCCAGCATTTT; CDR3 protein: CASSPEGGQPQHF
D gene: TRBD1; V gene: TRBV12-3/TRBV12-4; J gene: TRBJ1-5; clone size: NA; CDR3 DNA: TGTGCCAGCAGAACAGGGGTCCGGCCCCAGCATTTT; CDR3 protein: CASRTGVRPQHF
D gene: TRBD2; V gene: TRBV9; J gene: TRBJ2-1; clone size: NA; CDR3 DNA: TGTGCCAGCAGCCCCCGGGGGGCGGGGGGCCACAATGAGCAGTTCTTC; CDR3 protein: CASSPRGAGGHNEQFF
D gene: NA; V gene: TRBV11-2; J gene: TRBJ1-4; clone size: once; CDR3 DNA: TGTGCCAGCAGCTTAGGAGCGGCAGGGGCAGCAACTAATGAAAAACTGTTTTTT; CDR3 protein: CASSLGAAGAATNEKLFF
D gene: NA; V gene: TRBV15; J gene: TRBJ1-1; clone size: NA; CDR3 DNA: TGTGCCACCAGCAGAGATAGGACAGCTAACACTGAAGCTTTCTTT; CDR3 protein: CATSRDRTANTEAFF
D gene: TRBD2; V gene: TRBV3-1/TRBV3-2; J gene: TRBJ2-1; clone size: NA; CDR3 DNA: TGTGCCAGCACATTCAGCGGGGGGGCAGGTGAGCAGTTCTTC; CDR3 protein: CASTFSGGAGEQFF
D gene: TRBD1; V gene: TRBV9; J gene: TRBJ2-2; clone size: few; CDR3 DNA: TGTGCCAGCAGCGTAGGGACAGGTAACACCGGGGAGCTGTTTTTT; CDR3 protein: CASSVGTGNTGELFF
D gene: TRBD1; V gene: TRBV4-3; J gene: TRBJ2-7; clone size: NA; CDR3 DNA: TGCGCCAGCAGCCACACCGGGACAGGGTCCTACGAGCAGTACTTC; CDR3 protein: CASSHTGTGSYEQYF
D gene: NA; V gene: TRBV27; J gene: TRBJ2-7; clone size: NA; CDR3 DNA: TGTGCCAGCAGTTTACGATCAGGGTGGGACGAGCAGTACTTC; CDR3 protein: CASSLRSGWDEQYF
D gene: TRBD2; V gene: TRBV27; J gene: TRBJ2-7; clone size: NA; CDR3 DNA: TGTGCCAGCAGGATTAGCGGGGGGGCGGGCGAGCAGTACTTC; CDR3 protein: CASRISGGAGEQYF
D gene: TRBD1; V gene: TRBV5-8; J gene: TRBJ2-3; clone size: NA; CDR3 DNA: TGTGCCAGCAGCTTGGAAGGGCAGGGGGCTTATACGCAGTATTTT; CDR3 protein: CASSLEGQGAYTQYF
D gene: NA; V gene: TRBV11-2; J gene: TRBJ1-4; clone size: NA; CDR3 DNA: TGTGCCAGCAGCTTAGTTTCCGGGGGAAAACTGTTTTTT; CDR3 protein: CASSLVSGGKLFF
D gene: TRBD2; V gene: TRBV5-8; J gene: TRBJ2-5; clone size: NA; CDR3 DNA: TGTGCCAGCAGCTTGGGGGTAGCGGGGGCCCAAGAGACCCAGTACTTC; CDR3 protein: CASSLGVAGAQETQYF
D gene: TRBD2; V gene: TRBV30; J gene: TRBJ2-1; clone size: NA; CDR3 DNA: TGTGCCTGCATAGGGACTAGCGGGGGATCGAGCTCCTACAATGAGCAGTTCTTC; CDR3 protein: CACIGTSGGSSSYNEQFF
D gene: TRBD1; V gene: TRBV29-1; J gene: TRBJ2-7; clone size: NA; CDR3 DNA: TGCAGCGCAAGGGACAGGTACTCAATCCGCGAGCAGTACTTC; CDR3 protein: CSARDRYSIREQYF
D gene: NA; V gene: TRBV18; J gene: TRBJ2-6; clone size: few; CDR3 DNA: TGTGCCAGCTCACCCCTAGCCCCCGGAGGCCTACAGGGTGGGGCCAACGTCCTGACTTTC; CDR3 protein: CASSPLAPGGLQGGANVLTF
D gene: TRBD2; V gene: TRBV20-1; J gene: TRBJ2-3; clone size: NA; CDR3 DNA: TGCAGTGCTAGTTCGGGGACTAGCGGACCCCCAGATACGCAGTATTTT; CDR3 protein: CSASSGTSGPPDTQYF
D gene: TRBD1; V gene: TRBV20-1; J gene: TRBJ2-6; clone size: NA; CDR3 DNA: TGCAGTGCTAGTGATCCAGGGGGTTCTGGGGCCAACGTCCTGACTTTC; CDR3 protein: CSASDPGGSGANVLTF
D gene: NA; V gene: TRBV18; J gene: TRBJ1-6; clone size: NA; CDR3 DNA: TGTGCCAGCTCACCACCAGGGGCAGGTAATTCACCCCTCCACTTT; CDR3 protein: CASSPPGAGNSPLHF
D gene: NA; V gene: TRBV24-1; J gene: TRBJ1-2; clone size: NA; CDR3 DNA: TGTGCCACCAGTGATGGAGATTTCTATGGCTACACCTTC; CDR3 protein: CATSDGDFYGYTF